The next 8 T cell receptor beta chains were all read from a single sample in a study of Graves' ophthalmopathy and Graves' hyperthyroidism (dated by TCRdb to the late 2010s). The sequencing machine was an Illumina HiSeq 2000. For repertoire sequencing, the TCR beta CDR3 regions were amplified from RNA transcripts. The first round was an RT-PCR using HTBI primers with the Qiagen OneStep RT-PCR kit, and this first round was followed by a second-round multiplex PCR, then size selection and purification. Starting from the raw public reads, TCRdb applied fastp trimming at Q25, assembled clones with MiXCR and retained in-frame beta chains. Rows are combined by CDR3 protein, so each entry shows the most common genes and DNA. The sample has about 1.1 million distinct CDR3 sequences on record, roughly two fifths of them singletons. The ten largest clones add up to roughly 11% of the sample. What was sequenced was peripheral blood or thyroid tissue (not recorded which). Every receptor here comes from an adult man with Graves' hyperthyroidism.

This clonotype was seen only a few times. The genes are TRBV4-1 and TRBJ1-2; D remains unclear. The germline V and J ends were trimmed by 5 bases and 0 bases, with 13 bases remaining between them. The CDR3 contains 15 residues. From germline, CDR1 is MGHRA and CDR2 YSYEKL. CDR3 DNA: TGCGCCAGCAGCTGGACGAGAGGAACTAACTATGGCTACACCTTC. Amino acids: CASSWTRGTNYGYTF.

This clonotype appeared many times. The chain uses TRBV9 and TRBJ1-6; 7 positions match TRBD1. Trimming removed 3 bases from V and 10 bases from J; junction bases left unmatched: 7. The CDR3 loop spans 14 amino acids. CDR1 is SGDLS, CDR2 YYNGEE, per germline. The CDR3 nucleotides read TGTGCCAGCAGCGCCAGGGGGTCCGGATCACCCCTCCACTTT. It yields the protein CASSARGSGSPLHF.

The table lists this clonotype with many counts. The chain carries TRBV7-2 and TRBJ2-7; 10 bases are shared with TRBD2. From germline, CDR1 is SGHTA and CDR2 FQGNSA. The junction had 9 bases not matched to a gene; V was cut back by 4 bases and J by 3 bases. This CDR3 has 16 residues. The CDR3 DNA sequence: TGTGCCAGCAGCTCCGGTTTGGGACTAGCGAGCTACGAGCAGTACTTC. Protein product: CASSSGLGLASYEQYF.

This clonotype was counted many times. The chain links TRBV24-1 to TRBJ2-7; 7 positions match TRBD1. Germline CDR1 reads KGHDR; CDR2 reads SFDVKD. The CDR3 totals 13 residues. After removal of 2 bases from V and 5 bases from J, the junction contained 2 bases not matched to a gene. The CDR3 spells CATSDSDRDEQYF. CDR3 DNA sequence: TGTGCCACCAGTGATTCCGACAGGGACGAGCAGTACTTC.

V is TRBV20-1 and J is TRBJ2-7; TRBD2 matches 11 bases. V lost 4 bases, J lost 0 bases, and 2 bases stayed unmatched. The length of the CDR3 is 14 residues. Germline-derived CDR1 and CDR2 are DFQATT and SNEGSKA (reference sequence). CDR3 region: CSATSGGPSYEQYF. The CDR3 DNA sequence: TGCAGTGCTACTAGCGGGGGGCCCTCCTACGAGCAGTACTTC.

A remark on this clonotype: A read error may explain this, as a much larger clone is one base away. The CDR3 here is CASEDVLEKLLF. DNA of the CDR3: TGTGCCAGTGAGGACGTGTTGGAAAAACTGCTTTTT. The V and J genes are TRBV19 and TRBJ1-4, with no clear D. The CDR3 covers 12 residues. Per the germline V gene, CDR1 is LNHDA and CDR2 is SQIVND (reference sequence).

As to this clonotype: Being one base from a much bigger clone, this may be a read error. CDR3 bases: TGTGCCATCATGGGGGGGCCCGGCTACACCTTC. Translating it yields CAIMGGPGYTF. The chain carries TRBV10-3 and TRBJ1-2; a possible D gene is TRBD1 (6 bases). The germline CDR1 and CDR2 sequences are ENHRY and SYGVKD. This CDR3 contains 11 residues. Trimming pared 7 bases from V and 8 bases from J, leaving 11 bases between.

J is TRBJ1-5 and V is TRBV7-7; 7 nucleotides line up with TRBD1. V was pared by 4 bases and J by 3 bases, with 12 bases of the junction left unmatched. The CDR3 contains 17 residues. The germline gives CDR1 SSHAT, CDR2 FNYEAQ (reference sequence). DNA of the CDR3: TGTGCCAGCAGCTCAACAGCCGGGACAGAGAACAATCAGCCCCAGCATTTT. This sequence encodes CASSSTAGTENNQPQHF.